The source of this T cell receptor (beta chain) is a study of blood T cell repertoires in COVID-19. In the study overall: Two negative PCRs, clearance, or symptom resolution characterized the recovered Cohort 3 donors.

V gave up 4 bases and J gave up 1 base, with 13 bases separating them. CDR3 length: 14 amino acids. Germline V gene data show CDR1 as SQVTM and CDR2 as ANQGSEA. Participants, about 18 to 90 years old, spanned more than 20 US areas. Researchers sorted participants into cohorts using their self-reported clinical history. As originally analysed: Counts of nucleated cells, estimated from reference gene primer amplification, were obtained. The assay was immunoSEQ multiplex PCR, and TCRdb's table has in-frame clones only and misses some. V and J calls and clone size come straight from that table; D and trimming were deduced from the DNA. The repertoire has about 170,000 clones, 79% of them found once; the top ten carry roughly 19%.

This chain links TRBV29-1 with TRBJ1-1, with a weak D call TRBD1 (5 bases). The specimen was PBMCs or T cells enriched from blood (not recorded which). This sequence was found in a woman in her 70s in a cohort exposed to, infected with or recovered from COVID-19 (not recorded which). CDR3 sequence: CSVVGGASNTEAFF. CDR3 nucleotides: TGCAGCGTTGTAGGTGGGGCCTCGAACACTGAAGCTTTCTTT.